This is a list of T cell receptor beta chains from one sample in a study of molecular identifiers for immune sequencing clone quantification. TCRdb processed the PCR reads anew with MiXCR; each CDR3 protein has one entry. Of about 18,000 distinct CDR3 sequences in the sample, about a fifth were seen once. Input material: naive CD8+ T cells from blood, with Jurkat cell RNA spiked in. All receptors derive from a human donor in good health. Some libraries in this study had Jurkat cell RNA spiked in. The conserved cysteine and the conserved F or W are not part of the CDR3 here. Rows may omit the clone size; those that give it use once, few, many or a size class.

TRBJ2-7 | few | TRBV11-2 | ASSLGWSEQY
TRBJ1-2 | - | TRBV27 | ASGDRPLGNGYT
TRBJ2-3 | few | TRBV15 | ATNSIPLAGPSTDTQY
TRBJ2-1 | many | TRBV11-2 | ASSLGGRRGDEQF
TRBJ2-7 | - | TRBV7-9 | ASSSDYEQY
TRBJ2-7 | few | TRBV13 | ASSLAGGVNEQY
TRBJ2-2 | - | TRBV20-1 | SARDGLAGSTGELF
TRBJ2-1 | many | TRBV12-3/TRBV12-4 | ASSGTSGSIWVSYNEQF
TRBJ2-5 | many | TRBV13 | ASSTTQGEETQY
TRBJ1-2 | medium-sized | TRBV12-3/TRBV12-4 | ASSPDTPGYT